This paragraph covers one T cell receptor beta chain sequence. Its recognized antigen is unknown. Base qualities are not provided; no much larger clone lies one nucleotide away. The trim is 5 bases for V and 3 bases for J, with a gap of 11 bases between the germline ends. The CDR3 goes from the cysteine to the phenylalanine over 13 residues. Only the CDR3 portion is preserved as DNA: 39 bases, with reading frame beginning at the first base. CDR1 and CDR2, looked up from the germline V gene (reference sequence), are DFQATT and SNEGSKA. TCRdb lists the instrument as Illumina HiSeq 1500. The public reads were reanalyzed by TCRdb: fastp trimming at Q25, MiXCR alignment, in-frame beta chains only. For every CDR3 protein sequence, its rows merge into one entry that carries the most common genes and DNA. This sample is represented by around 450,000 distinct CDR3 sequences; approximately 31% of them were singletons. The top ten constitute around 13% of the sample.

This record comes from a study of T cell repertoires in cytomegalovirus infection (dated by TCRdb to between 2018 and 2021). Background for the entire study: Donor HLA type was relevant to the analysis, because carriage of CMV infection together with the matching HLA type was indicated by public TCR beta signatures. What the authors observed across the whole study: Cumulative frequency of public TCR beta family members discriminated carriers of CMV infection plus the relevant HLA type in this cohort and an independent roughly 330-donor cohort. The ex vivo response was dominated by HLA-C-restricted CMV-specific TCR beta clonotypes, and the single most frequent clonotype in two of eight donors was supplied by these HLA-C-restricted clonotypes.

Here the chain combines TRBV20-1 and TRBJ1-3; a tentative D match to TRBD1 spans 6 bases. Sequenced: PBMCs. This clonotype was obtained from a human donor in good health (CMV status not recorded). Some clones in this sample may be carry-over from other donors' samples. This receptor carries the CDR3 CSASRGFGNTIYF. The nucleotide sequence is TGCAGTGCTTCCAGGGGTTTTGGAAACACCATATATTTT.